A selection of T cell receptor beta chains follows, all from one sample in a study of beta chain features in type 1 diabetes. Only in-frame clones appear in the TCRdb table, and some are missing; sequencing was by immunoSEQ multiplex PCR. This sample yields hundreds of thousands of clones, of which 7.5% to 9% are seen a single time; around 0.45% belongs to the top ten. Sequencing input: central memory CD4+ T cells from blood. The source of these receptors is a woman aged 18-35 years in good health. The CDR3 runs from the conserved cysteine through the conserved F or W. The D gene is left open where the match is weak. Clone size is given for some rows only: seen once, a few or many times, or a class if the clone is expanded.

d_call | j_call | clone_size | v_call | cdr3_nt | cdr3_aa
NA | TRBJ2-2 | NA | TRBV6-5 | TGTGCCAGCAGTCCCCGGGACCCAGGGACCGGGGAGCTGTTTTTT | CASSPRDPGTGELFF
NA | TRBJ2-5 | NA | TRBV27 | TGTGCCAGCAGTTTATGGGGGGTGTCAGGAGAGACCCAGTACTTC | CASSLWGVSGETQYF
NA | TRBJ2-7 | many | TRBV2 | TGTGCCAGCAAAGAACTAACTACCTACGAGCAGTACTTC | CASKELTTYEQYF
NA | TRBJ2-2 | NA | TRBV4-3 | TGCGCCAGCAGCCAAGATCTGGCTTACTGGTCAGCGAACACCGGGGAGCTGTTTTTT | CASSQDLAYWSANTGELFF
NA | TRBJ1-1 | many | TRBV6-4 | TGTGCCAGCAGGAGAGAGGAAGGCACATCTGAAGCTTTCTTT | CASRREEGTSEAFF
TRBD1 | TRBJ2-5 | NA | TRBV27 | TGTGCCAGCGCGCCCAAGGGGGCTGGTGAGACCCAGTACTTC | CASAPKGAGETQYF
NA | TRBJ2-6 | NA | TRBV28 | TGTGCCAGCAGTTTATGGGGGGCAACTGGGGCCAACGTCCTGACTTTC | CASSLWGATGANVLTF
NA | TRBJ2-7 | NA | TRBV5-1 | TGCGCCAGCAGCCCCGGGACGGATTCCTACGAGCAGTACTTC | CASSPGTDSYEQYF
NA | TRBJ2-3 | NA | TRBV5-6 | TGTGCCAGCAGCTCACCAAAGGACAGCCTTAGCACAGATACGCAGTATTTT | CASSSPKDSLSTDTQYF
TRBD2 | TRBJ2-5 | NA | TRBV19 | TGTGCCAGTAGTAACCTCGGACTAGGGACCCAGTACTTC | CASSNLGLGTQYF
NA | TRBJ2-7 | many | TRBV5-1 | TGCGCCAGCAGCAATCCCGGACAGCCCCCGGAGTACTTC | CASSNPGQPPEYF
TRBD1 | TRBJ2-7 | NA | TRBV13 | TGTGCCAGCAGCCGGAAAGGGTTCGGGACAGGGTACTCCTACGAGCAGTACTTC | CASSRKGFGTGYSYEQYF
NA | TRBJ2-2 | NA | TRBV14 | TGTGCCAGCAGCCCAAGACAGGCTTACACCGGGGAGCTGTTTTTT | CASSPRQAYTGELFF
TRBD2 | TRBJ2-5 | NA | TRBV9 | TGTGCCAGCAGCGTAGGGTCTAGCGGAGCCCAAGAGACCCAGTACTTC | CASSVGSSGAQETQYF
NA | TRBJ2-2 | few | TRBV6-6 | TGTGCCAGCACCCCAGGACTTTTGAACACCGGGGAGCTGTTTTTT | CASTPGLLNTGELFF
NA | TRBJ2-7 | NA | TRBV5-4 | TGTGCCAGCAGCTTGTTCGGGGTCCACGAGCAGTACTTC | CASSLFGVHEQYF